This record covers a single T cell receptor (beta chain). The target antigen is unknown. The data were taken from a study of CD8 T cells in ankylosing spondylitis. General study points: Researchers reportedly found disease-linked clones significantly enriched in matched ankylosing spondylitis synovial fluid. It appeared that ankylosing spondylitis blood was characterized by a TCR beta motif of about 8 highly homologous variants. Disease-linked clones were found to be CD8+ and relatively rare in peripheral blood.

Construction of TCR beta libraries was performed using quantitative 5'-RACE with molecular barcodes. TCRdb re-analysed the 5' RACE reads in MiXCR, keeping a single row per CDR3 protein. The data hold 380,000 or so distinct CDR3 sequences, with 20% to 25% observed a single time. Per germline, CDR1 LGHNT and CDR2 FRNRAP. CDR3 length: 13 amino acids. The ends were cut back, 6 bases at V and 7 bases at J, with 13 bases in the middle. This chain joins TRBV12-5 and TRBJ2-1, with D tentatively TRBD1 (5 bases). Sequenced material: blood, either unsorted or a sorted T cell fraction (not recorded which). This receptor was obtained from a male donor with ankylosing spondylitis or in good health (not recorded which). The CDR3 reads CASGLSRDNEQFF. The CDR3 nucleotides read TGTGCTAGTGGCCTTAGCAGGGATAATGAGCAGTTCTTC.